The 4 T cell receptor beta chains presented below share a single source sample, sequenced in a study of shared clonotypes between healthy human individuals. This table comes from immunoSEQ multiplex PCR, and its TCRdb copy is limited to in-frame clones, with some not included. Of about 460,000 clones listed, roughly three quarters are singletons. The sample comprised PBMCs. All receptors derive from a woman aged 35 to 49 in good health. Some clones in this sample may be carry-over from other donors' samples.

This chain links TRBV9 with TRBJ1-2; 12 nucleotides line up with TRBD1. The CDR3 spans 15 residues. From germline, CDR1 is SGDLS and CDR2 YYNGEE. Trimming removed 3 bases from V and 4 bases from J; junction bases left unmatched: 4. CDR3 in amino acids: CASSARDRGPYGYTF. DNA of the CDR3: TGTGCCAGCAGCGCACGGGACAGGGGGCCCTATGGCTACACCTTC.

As regards this clone: With only one base between it and a far larger clone, this is likely a read error. The chain has TRBV7-8 and TRBJ1-5; tentative D call: TRBD1 (6 bases). Trimming took off 5 bases at V and 4 bases at J, with 9 bases between the two ends. Germline V gene data show CDR1 as SGHVS and CDR2 as FQNEAQ. The CDR3 is 13 residues long. CDR3 coding DNA: TGTGCCAGCAGCCACGACAGGAATCAGCCCCAGCATTTT. Translated: CASSHDRNQPQHF.

Note on this clone: A far larger clone is one nucleotide away, so this likely arose from a read error. The J gene is TRBJ2-7, the V gene TRBV7-4, with D possibly being TRBD2 (6 bases). Germline assignment: CDR1 SGHVT and CDR2 SQSDAQ. The CDR3 consists of 13 residues. Trimming shortened V by 5 bases and J by 2 bases, and 10 bases separated the two germline ends. The CDR3 loop reads CASSAGLAYEQYF. The CDR3 region has the DNA TGTGCCAGCAGCGCGGGACTGGCCTACGAGCAGTACTTC.

The chain employs TRBV7-9 and TRBJ2-5, with D possibly matching TRBD2 (6 bases). The length of the CDR3 is 15 residues. With 3 bases removed from V and 7 bases from J, the gap between germline ends came to 18 bases. Germline CDR1 is SEHNR and CDR2 is FQNEAQ (reference sequence). CDR3 residues: CASSFRTAEGGTQYF. The CDR3 DNA reads as TGTGCCAGCAGCTTCAGAACGGCGGAGGGCGGGACCCAGTACTTC.